The clone carrying this TCR beta chain was counted at least ten times. Noted time point: persistent/refractory GD, antithyroid drugs over 5 years with positive TRAb. The authors made the TCR library using RNA they extracted from PBMCs. Building the TCR beta libraries relied on iRepertoire HTBI primers, and CDR3 regions underwent Arm-PCR. A single record per CDR3 protein comes from TCRdb applying MiXCR to the multiplex PCR reads. The sample carries 420,000 or so distinct CDR3 sequences, around 22% recorded once. The data belong to a study of regulatory T cells in long-lasting Graves disease. The CDR3 is 14 residues long. The germline V and J ends were trimmed by 2 bases and 5 bases, with 12 bases remaining between them. Germline lookup yields CDR1 MNHNS and CDR2 SASEGT.

The source material was peripheral blood mononuclear cells (PBMCs), sampled when the disease was refractory, from a patient treated with antithyroid drugs. The chain links TRBV6-1 to TRBJ1-2; TRBD1 might be the D (5 bases). The receptor comes from a female donor with Graves disease. CDR3 in amino acids: CASSEYGGVYGYTF. The CDR3, as DNA: TGTGCCAGCAGTGAATATGGAGGGGTTTATGGCTACACCTTC.